A single sample gave rise to the 22 T cell receptor beta chains below, sequenced in a study of human T cells and chemical hapten exposure. Time point here: pre-sensitization, week 0. This sample's treatment: therapeutic diphenylcyclopropenone sensitization with weekly scalp DPC. MiXCR, run by TCRdb on the RACE reads, gives a single entry per CDR3 protein. The table shows roughly 40,000 distinct CDR3 sequences, with about 10% occurring only once. Source: whole blood, taken in connection with sensitization to the hapten diphenylcyclopropenone (DPC). Every receptor here comes from a man aged 25 to 40 with alopecia areata. Some clones in this sample may be carry-over from other donors' samples.

This clonotype was counted ten times or more. V and J are TRBV5-1 and TRBJ2-5, with 7 bases aligning to TRBD2. The V segment lost 2 bases and the J segment 7 bases; nucleotides outside the gene matches: 11. Germline values: CDR1 SGHRS, CDR2 YFSETQ. This CDR3 has 15 residues. The CDR3 DNA reads TGCGCCAGCAGCTTACGCGCGGGGGAGCTAGGGACCCAGTACTTC. Its protein product is CASSLRAGELGTQYF.

This clonotype was seen ten or more times. V gene TRBV12-5 combines with J gene TRBJ2-7, with D hard to call. Trimming removed 1 base at V and 4 bases at J, with 5 bases between. This CDR3 spans 12 amino acids. Looked up from germline, CDR1 is LGHNT and CDR2 is FRNRAP. The CDR3 sequence is CASGLESYEQYF. The DNA for the CDR3 is TGTGCTAGTGGTTTGGAATCTTACGAGCAGTACTTC.

A few counts support this clonotype. The chain is built from TRBV11-2 and TRBJ2-7; D gene unclear. Germline V gives CDR1 SGHAT, CDR2 FQNNGV. V dropped 1 base and J dropped 7 bases, with 11 bases sitting between them. CDR3 length: 13 amino acids. The CDR3 sequence: CASSLGEGREQYF. CDR3 DNA sequence: TGTGCCAGCAGCTTAGGTGAAGGGCGGGAGCAGTACTTC.

In its sample, this clonotype was seen a few times. The chain couples TRBV7-3 to TRBJ2-7; D is perhaps TRBD2 (5 bases). Germline loops: CDR1 SGHTA, CDR2 FQGTGA. The CDR3 loop spans 12 amino acids. CDR3 loop: CESEAGLHEQYF. CDR3 nucleotide sequence: TGTGAGTCGGAGGCAGGCCTCCACGAGCAGTACTTC.

This clonotype turned up a few times. The chain links TRBV20-1 to TRBJ2-6, with unresolved D. Germline lookup yields CDR1 DFQATT and CDR2 SNEGSKA (reference sequence). Trimming left V 0 bases short and J 0 bases short, with 6 bases between. This CDR3 is 15 amino acids long. The CDR3 reads CSAREVSSGANVLTF. In DNA form, the CDR3 reads TGCAGTGCTAGAGAAGTGAGCTCTGGGGCCAACGTCCTGACTTTC.

The rearrangement links TRBV6-6 to TRBJ2-2; TRBD1 is a possible D gene (6 bases). Trimming removed 1 base from V and 4 bases from J, with 10 bases in between. This CDR3 is built from 15 residues. CDR1 is MNHNY, CDR2 SVGAGI, per germline (reference sequence). This CDR3 is CASSYFGQTTGELFF. CDR3 sequence (DNA): TGTGCCAGCAGTTACTTTGGACAGACCACCGGGGAGCTGTTTTTT.

Only a few counts were recorded for this clonotype. The genes are TRBV5-1 and TRBJ1-1; no reliable D call. Deletions cut 1 base from V and 4 bases from J, with 14 bases between. CDR3 length: 15 residues. Germline V lookup: CDR1 SGHRS, CDR2 YFSETQ. The CDR3 region is CASSLSVGTSTEAFF. DNA of the CDR3: TGCGCCAGCAGCTTGTCGGTAGGCACCTCCACTGAAGCTTTCTTT.

At least ten counts were recorded for this clonotype. The V gene is TRBV4-2, the J gene TRBJ2-1; 8 positions match TRBD2. Losses at the gene ends were 3 bases for V and 6 bases for J; bases not matched to a gene: 16. CDR1 and CDR2 (germline): LGHNA, YNFKEQ. The CDR3 sequence is 18 residues long. In DNA, the CDR3 is TGTGCCAGCAGCCAGAAGGGAGATAGGACTAGCAGTTTCAATGAGCAGTTCTTC. Protein sequence: CASSQKGDRTSSFNEQFF.

This clonotype occurred many times. The CDR3 DNA is TGTGCCAGCAGCTTAGGGGGGGTTAATGAGCAGTTCTTC. Translated, it gives CASSLGGVNEQFF. The gene calls are TRBV7-2 and TRBJ2-1; perhaps TRBD2 as D (6 bases). Trimming cost V 1 base and J 7 bases, with 8 bases left between them. The CDR3 has 13 amino acids. Germline lookup yields CDR1 SGHTA and CDR2 FQGNSA.

CDR3 protein: CASSLGQITDTQYF. Here the CDR3 DNA reads TGTGCCAGCAGCCTGGGACAGATCACAGATACGCAGTATTTT. This rearrangement joins TRBV2 to TRBJ2-3; 7 nucleotides align to TRBD1. V lost 6 bases and J lost 2; bases outside the gene matches: 5. The CDR3 has 14 amino acids. In germline, CDR1 is SNHLY, CDR2 FYNNEI.

This clonotype was seen at least ten times. The V and J genes are TRBV3-1 and TRBJ1-5; D not resolved. Germline V CDR1 and CDR2: LGHDT, YNNKEL (reference sequence). V dropped 4 bases and J dropped 7 bases, with 14 bases sitting between them. This CDR3 is built from 14 residues. The CDR3 sequence: CASSPQRLLQPQHF. The CDR3 DNA is TGTGCCAGCAGCCCACAACGCTTACTACAGCCCCAGCATTTT.

This clonotype showed up many times. The chain uses TRBV7-2 and TRBJ1-2; no clear D gene. The CDR3 spans 14 residues. V lost 2 bases and J lost 4, with 11 bases in between. Germline assignment: CDR1 SGHTA and CDR2 FQGNSA. Here the CDR3 reads CASSLQGSLYGYTF. CDR3 sequence (DNA): TGTGCCAGCAGCTTACAAGGGTCCCTCTATGGCTACACCTTC.

This clonotype was counted at least ten times. The chain uses TRBV6-5 and TRBJ1-2; tentative D call: TRBD1 (5 bases). The V and J ends lost 6 bases and 4 bases respectively, with 12 bases between them. CDR1 is MNHEY and CDR2 is SVGAGI in the germline V gene. CDR3 size: 13 residues. CDR3: CASSKAGAYGYTF. The DNA of the CDR3 is TGTGCCAGCAGCAAGGCCGGGGCCTATGGCTACACCTTC.

This clonotype was recorded at least ten times. The gene calls are TRBV27 and TRBJ1-1; a weak D match, TRBD1 (5 bases). Germline V gives CDR1 MNHEY, CDR2 SMNVEV (reference sequence). The CDR3 consists of 15 residues. V gave up 6 bases and J gave up 2 bases, with 16 bases separating them. CDR3 nucleotide sequence: TGTGCCAGCAGATCGGCCGCAGGGACTAACACTGAAGCTTTCTTT. Translating it yields CASRSAAGTNTEAFF.

This clonotype was seen at least ten times. The chain is built from TRBV7-2 and TRBJ1-1, with D possibly matching TRBD1 (6 bases). Germline CDR1 reads SGHTA; CDR2 reads FQGNSA. Trimming removed 6 bases at V and 0 bases at J, with 11 bases between. CDR3 length equals 14 residues. The CDR3 nucleotides are TGTGCCAGCAGACTTGACAGGCTGAACACTGAAGCTTTCTTT. Its protein product is CASRLDRLNTEAFF.

There are a few counts of this clonotype. The chain has TRBV19 and TRBJ2-1, with 11 nucleotides matching TRBD2. V shed 5 bases and J 4 bases; nucleotides not matched to a gene: 10. Looked up from germline, CDR1 is LNHDA and CDR2 is SQIVND (reference sequence). The CDR3 is made up of 17 amino acids. In DNA, the CDR3 is TGTGCCAGTAGTCGGGGGGTAGCGGGAGGGAGGTACAATGAGCAGTTCTTC. As protein: CASSRGVAGGRYNEQFF.

This clonotype was observed a few times. The chain is built from TRBV6-5 and TRBJ2-1; 11 positions agree with TRBD2. The V segment lost 8 bases and the J segment 9 bases; nucleotides outside the gene matches: 9. The CDR3 runs to 14 residues. Germline lookup yields CDR1 MNHEY and CDR2 SVGAGI. In nucleotides, the CDR3 is TGTGCCAGCTATACGCTAGCGGGAGGCGGTGAGCAGTTCTTC. Encoded protein: CASYTLAGGGEQFF.

This clonotype was observed a few times. V gene TRBV6-1 combines with J gene TRBJ1-5; the D gene is possibly TRBD1 (5 bases). Germline CDR1 is MNHNS and CDR2 is SASEGT. With 1 base removed from V and 7 bases from J, the gap between germline ends came to 14 bases. The CDR3 is made up of 15 amino acids. The CDR3, as DNA: TGTGCCAGCAGTGAAGGTTGGGGGAGGAAACAGCCCCAGCATTTT. Translated: CASSEGWGRKQPQHF.

This clonotype was counted a few times. The rearrangement uses TRBV29-1 and TRBJ1-1, with D maybe TRBD1 (5 bases). CDR1 is SQVTM and CDR2 is ANQGSEA in the germline V gene. This CDR3 is 11 amino acids long. V shed 7 bases and J shed 10 bases, with 16 bases lying between them. The CDR3: CSAGAGLGAFF. The CDR3 coding sequence is TGCAGCGCTGGGGCAGGGTTAGGAGCTTTCTTT.

The chain uses TRBV20-1 and TRBJ2-1, with D uncertain. V was pared by 1 base and J by 6 bases, with 13 bases between. CDR1 is DFQATT, CDR2 SNEGSKA, per germline (reference sequence). The CDR3 contains 14 residues. In DNA, the CDR3 is TGCAGTGCTAGAGTTCAGAGGCAGTCCAATGAGCAGTTCTTC. Protein sequence: CSARVQRQSNEQFF.

The chain combines TRBV6-4 with TRBJ2-1, with 10 bases that match TRBD2. V shed 3 bases and J 3 bases; nucleotides not matched to a gene: 2. Germline values: CDR1 MRHNA, CDR2 SNTAGT. This CDR3 is built from 15 residues. CDR3 in amino acids: CASSEGTSDYNEQFF. CDR3 nucleotides: TGTGCCAGCAGTGAAGGGACTAGCGACTACAATGAGCAGTTCTTC.

In this sample, this clonotype turned up a few times. The chain couples TRBV5-1 to TRBJ2-1; TRBD1 or TRBD2 may be the D gene (5 bases each). This CDR3 spans 16 amino acids. The V end lost 0 bases, the J end lost 5 bases, and 15 bases lay between the germline ends. The germline gives CDR1 SGHRS, CDR2 YFSETQ. The DNA of the CDR3 is TGCGCCAGCAGCTTGGAGACGGGGCCGGGGCACAATGAGCAGTTCTTC. Amino acid sequence: CASSLETGPGHNEQFF. The full variable domain, completed using reference TRBV5-1 and TRBJ2-1, is KAGVTQTPRYLIKTRGQQVTLSCSPISGHRSVSWYQQTPGQGLQFLFEYFSETQRNKGNFPGRFSGRQFSNSRSEMNVSTLELGDSALYLCASSLETGPGHNEQFFGPGTRLTVL.